This T cell receptor beta chain derives from a study of PD-L1 blockade in urothelial cancer. The overall study: Blood was evaluated 3 weeks (second dose) and 6 weeks after therapy began. T cells numbered a median of approximately 150,000 in the blood samples.

CDR3 length equals 16 residues. Whole-study findings and limits: Patients who had durable benefit saw their tumor-associated blood clones expand more at 3 weeks.

With respect to this clone: Its antigen is still unknown.

Time point defined: peripheral blood 6 weeks after treatment start. Sample contribution per patient ranged from 1 to 8, covering pretreatment and on-treatment. This table comes from immunoSEQ multiplex PCR, and its TCRdb copy is limited to in-frame clones, with some not included. The sample has 35,000 to 45,000 clones; more than 80% are singletons. The sequence came from a man between 65 and 80 years old with urothelial cancer. The chain employs TRBV21-1 and TRBJ2-2; the table's D call, TRBD1, was not checked against the DNA. TRBV21-1 is a documented pseudogene. The sequencing here drew on PBMCs, taken around atezolizumab (anti-PD-L1) treatment. CDR3 bases: TGTGCCAGCAGCAAAGTCGCAGGCCAAAACACCGGGGAGCTGTTTTTT. This encodes CASSKVAGQNTGELFF.